This T cell receptor (beta chain) derives from a study of blood T cell repertoires in COVID-19. Data came from immunoSEQ multiplex PCR; TCRdb stores just in-frame clones and leaves some out. Among 200,000 or so clones listed, roughly 84% were seen once. V lost 3 bases to trimming and J lost 2 bases, with 11 bases between them. This CDR3 region has 16 residues. Germline V gene sequence: CDR1 MRHNA, CDR2 SNTAGT. The specimen was peripheral blood. The chain recombines TRBV6-4 with TRBJ2-6; a possible D gene is TRBD2 (6 bases). The TCR comes from a human donor in a cohort sampled during active COVID-19. The CDR3 sequence is CASSEVGGAGANVLTF. In DNA, the CDR3 is TGTGCCAGCAGTGAAGTCGGGGGTGCTGGGGCCAACGTCCTGACTTTC.